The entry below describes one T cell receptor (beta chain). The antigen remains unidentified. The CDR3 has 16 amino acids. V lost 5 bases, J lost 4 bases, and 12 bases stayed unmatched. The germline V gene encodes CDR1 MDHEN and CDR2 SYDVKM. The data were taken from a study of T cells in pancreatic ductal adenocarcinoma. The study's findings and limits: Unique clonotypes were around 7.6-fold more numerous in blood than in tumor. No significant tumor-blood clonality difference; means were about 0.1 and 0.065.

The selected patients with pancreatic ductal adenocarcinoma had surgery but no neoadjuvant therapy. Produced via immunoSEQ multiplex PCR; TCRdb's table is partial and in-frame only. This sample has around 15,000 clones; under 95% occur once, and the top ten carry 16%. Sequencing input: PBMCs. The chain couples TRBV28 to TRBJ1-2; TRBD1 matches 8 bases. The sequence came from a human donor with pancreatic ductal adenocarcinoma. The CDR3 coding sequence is TGTGCCAGCAGTGATACCGGGACAGGCTTCCTCTATGGCTACACCTTC. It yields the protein CASSDTGTGFLYGYTF.